This TCR beta chain was identified in a study of shared clonotypes between healthy human individuals. The CDR3 consists of 16 residues. Trimming cost V 4 bases and J 3 bases, with 19 bases left between them. CDR1 is MGHDK and CDR2 is SYGVNS in the germline V gene. The assay was immunoSEQ multiplex PCR, and TCRdb's table has in-frame clones only and misses some. Among some 2,000,000 clones listed, roughly 94% were seen once. The rearrangement links TRBV25-1 to TRBJ2-7; no clear D. Sequencing was performed on naive CD4+ T cells sorted from blood. Subset defined: CD45RA+ positively selected. This sequence originates from a young man in good health. The CDR3 spells CASSANMLGNLYEQYF. In DNA form, the CDR3 reads TGTGCCAGCAGTGCGAATATGCTAGGGAATCTCTACGAGCAGTACTTC.